This TCR beta chain originates from a study of blood T cell repertoires in COVID-19. About the study: COVID-19 samples collected from the United States, Italy and Spain covered acute and convalescent phases. PBMCs, B-cell-depleted T cells, or T cells provided the cDNA or gDNA that made up the material.

CDR3 length equals 15 residues. Germline V gene lookup returns CDR1 SQVTM and CDR2 ANQGSEA. V lost 0 bases and J lost 4, with 15 bases in between. Study processing details: Researchers report that nucleated cell counts were estimated from reference gene primer amplification. Some clones are missing from TCRdb's copy, which holds only in-frame ones; the method was immunoSEQ multiplex PCR. From that table come the V and J calls and clone size; the DNA was used to work out D and trimming. This table has over 200,000 clones, roughly 88% appearing once. This clone appeared a single time. Sequencing used peripheral blood. This clonotype was sampled from a man in his thirties or forties who had recovered from COVID-19. The chain combines TRBV29-1 with TRBJ1-2; the D is unclear. In DNA form, the CDR3 reads TGCAGCGTTGAAGATGCGGTCAGCGGATTCTATGGCTACACCTTC. Amino acids: CSVEDAVSGFYGYTF.